This T cell receptor beta chain was profiled in a study of blood T cell repertoires in COVID-19. Study in general: From the United States, Italy and Spain came samples of acute and convalescent COVID-19.

Assay: immunoSEQ multiplex PCR; the TCRdb copy retains only in-frame clones and omits some. The sample lists 150,000 or so clones, 80% to 90% occurring once. The receptor was isolated from a woman between 45 and 65 years old in a cohort sampled during active or convalescent COVID-19. Sequenced sample: peripheral blood.

CDR3 nucleotides: TGCGCCAGCAGCAAGCTCCCGGGACTAGCGGGGGGCAAACAAAATGAGCAGTTCTTC. Protein product: CASSKLPGLAGGKQNEQFF. The rearrangement uses TRBV5-1 and TRBJ2-1, with 15 bases lining up with TRBD2. This CDR3 has 19 residues. The germline CDR1 and CDR2 sequences are SGHRS and YFSETQ. The V segment lost 4 bases and the J segment 7 bases; nucleotides outside the gene matches: 15.